Shown below are 27 T cell receptor beta chains from a single sample sequenced in a study of T cells expressing NK-cell markers. Reprocessing the 5' RACE reads, TCRdb reports a single entry for every CDR3 protein and omits DNA. The sample totals about 110,000 distinct CDR3 sequences. Sequenced input: blood T cells: a sorted CD56 or NKG2C T cell subset, CD4+ or CD8+ T cells, or bulk PBMC T cells (not recorded which). These receptors were collected from a woman aged 18 to 75 in good health.

The rearrangement uses TRBV6-1 and TRBJ1-1; TCRdb names TRBD1, which stays unverified in the absence of DNA. The germline CDR1 and CDR2 sequences are MNHNS and SASEGT. CDR3 length: 14 amino acids. CDR3: CASSVGGENTEAFF.

The rearrangement uses TRBV4-3 and TRBJ2-1; TCRdb proposes TRBD2, but this gene call is untestable without DNA. Germline CDR1 reads LGHNA; CDR2 reads YSLEER. The CDR3 is 18 amino acids. The CDR3 protein is CASSQDTTSGFRGNEQFF.

The chain is built from TRBV12-3 or TRBV12-4 and TRBJ2-7; TCRdb returns TRBD1, unconfirmable since there is no DNA. The CDR3 runs to 15 residues. The CDR3 loop reads CASSFDGASSYEQYF.

This chain joins TRBV20-1 and TRBJ1-1; TCRdb designates TRBD1, a call that cannot be tested without DNA. Germline V gene sequence: CDR1 DFQATT, CDR2 SNEGSKA (reference sequence). The CDR3 loop spans 15 amino acids. The CDR3 loop is CSARPHGKGGTEAFF.

The V and J genes are TRBV25-1 and TRBJ1-1; TCRdb's D call, TRBD1, is unchecked because there is no DNA. Germline-derived CDR1 and CDR2 are MGHDK and SYGVNS. This CDR3 comprises 13 residues. The CDR3 sequence is CATGGPGPGTAFF.

This sequence joins TRBV25-1 and TRBJ1-2; TCRdb proposes TRBD1, but this gene call is untestable without DNA. The length of the CDR3 is 12 residues. Germline V gives CDR1 MGHDK, CDR2 SYGVNS. CDR3 sequence reads: CASSMGGYGYTF.

The genes are TRBV27 and TRBJ2-5; the D gene TCRdb calls, TRBD1, cannot be checked with no DNA. Germline V gene data show CDR1 as MNHEY and CDR2 as SMNVEV (reference sequence). The CDR3 has 14 amino acids. The CDR3 region is CASSFFGGQQTQYF.

The CDR3 reads CASSDAGSGTYEQYF. This chain uses TRBV12-3 or TRBV12-4 with TRBJ2-7; TCRdb proposes TRBD2, but this gene call is untestable without DNA. The CDR3 contains 15 residues.

This chain uses TRBV19 with TRBJ2-2; TCRdb selects TRBD2, and the lack of DNA leaves this call unchecked. CDR3 length: 13 amino acids. Germline loops: CDR1 LNHDA, CDR2 SQIVND (reference sequence). CDR3 protein: CASRDFGTGELFF.

This sequence joins TRBV7-2 and TRBJ2-7; TCRdb designates TRBD1, a call that cannot be tested without DNA. The germline V gene encodes CDR1 SGHTA and CDR2 FQGNSA. The length of the CDR3 is 14 residues. The CDR3 sequence is CASSPGTAAYEQYF.

V and J are TRBV20-1 and TRBJ2-1; absent DNA, TCRdb's TRBD2 call cannot be checked. The CDR3 loop spans 15 amino acids. Germline CDR1 DFQATT, CDR2 SNEGSKA (reference sequence). CDR3 residues: CSAPGLAGDYNEQFF.

The V gene is TRBV7-3, the J gene TRBJ2-3. From germline, CDR1 is SGHTA and CDR2 FQGTGA. This CDR3 region has 13 residues. The CDR3 loop is CASRPDNTDTQYF.

The chain recombines TRBV7-9 with TRBJ2-5; no DNA is available, so the TRBD1 call from TCRdb remains unchecked. This CDR3 region has 14 residues. The germline V gene has CDR1 SEHNR and CDR2 FQNEAQ (reference sequence). The CDR3 loop is CASSSDRAQETQYF.

V and J are TRBV4-3 and TRBJ2-3; the TCRdb call, TRBD2, lacks DNA for checking. Germline V gene sequence: CDR1 LGHNA, CDR2 YSLEER. The CDR3 totals 16 residues. CDR3 sequence: CASSQGVAGVTDTQYF.

The J gene is TRBJ2-7, the V gene TRBV6-1. CDR1 is MNHNS, CDR2 SASEGT, per germline. The CDR3 loop spans 13 amino acids. The CDR3 sequence: CASSGGTSYEQYF.

The rearrangement uses TRBV3-1 and TRBJ2-1; absent DNA, TCRdb's TRBD2 call cannot be checked. Looked up from germline, CDR1 is LGHDT and CDR2 is YNNKEL (reference sequence). The CDR3 runs to 15 residues. CDR3 sequence reads: CASSPSGGAKYEQFF.

V gene TRBV4-3 combines with J gene TRBJ1-2; TCRdb's D call of TRBD1 is untestable without DNA. The CDR3 is 15 residues long. Germline loops: CDR1 LGHNA, CDR2 YSLEER. CDR3 region: CASSPAGEAGYGYTF.

CDR3 loop: CSVEGLAVVREQFF. V is TRBV29-1 and J is TRBJ2-1; there is no DNA to check the TCRdb D call of TRBD2. In germline, CDR1 is SQVTM, CDR2 ANQGSEA. There are 14 residues in the CDR3.

V and J are TRBV27 and TRBJ2-3; checking the TCRdb D call of TRBD2 is not possible without DNA. CDR1 and CDR2 from the germline V gene are MNHEY and SMNVEV (reference sequence). The CDR3 loop spans 16 amino acids. The CDR3 loop is CASSWAGGPFTDTQYF.

CDR3 region: CASSLDLFQGHEQYF. The chain joins TRBV7-9 to TRBJ2-7; TCRdb designates TRBD1, a call that cannot be tested without DNA. Germline CDR1 is SEHNR and CDR2 is FQNEAQ (reference sequence). The CDR3 is made up of 15 amino acids.

The J gene is TRBJ2-3, the V gene TRBV9; with no DNA, the TCRdb D assignment of TRBD2 cannot be verified. This CDR3 has 15 residues. Germline lookup yields CDR1 SGDLS and CDR2 YYNGEE. The CDR3 is CASSGLGGVTDTQYF.

The chain carries TRBV6-1 and TRBJ2-3; TCRdb's D call of TRBD1 is untestable without DNA. CDR3 length equals 15 residues. The germline gives CDR1 MNHNS, CDR2 SASEGT. CDR3 loop: CAFSTWDSPTDTQYF.

The CDR3 sequence: CASSLMAGQETQYF. The chain uses TRBV5-5 and TRBJ2-5; TCRdb lists TRBD1, though no DNA is available to test this call. This CDR3 spans 14 amino acids. Germline loops: CDR1 SGHKS, CDR2 YYEKEE (reference sequence).

The chain employs TRBV15 and TRBJ1-2; TCRdb's D call of TRBD1 is untestable without DNA. Germline V lookup: CDR1 LNHNV, CDR2 YYDKDF (reference sequence). The CDR3 is 15 residues long. The CDR3 loop is CATSSPRGHNYGYTF. Full variable domain (outside the CDR3, taken from reference TRBV15 and TRBJ1-2): DAMVIQNPRYQVTQFGKPVTLSCSQTLNHNVMYWYQQKSSQAPKLLFHYYDKDFNNEADTPDNFQSRRPNTSFCFLDIRSPGLGDTAMYLCATSSPRGHNYGYTFGSGTRLTVV.

The rearrangement joins TRBV10-3 to TRBJ2-3; the TCRdb D gene call, TRBD1, has no DNA to confirm it. The germline gives CDR1 ENHRY, CDR2 SYGVKD. The CDR3 totals 13 residues. CDR3 amino acids: CAIRQESTDTQYF.

The CDR3: CASSIDSGQVHYEQYF. The V and J genes are TRBV19 and TRBJ2-7; as DNA is missing, the TRBD1 call by TCRdb cannot be tested. This CDR3 is built from 16 residues. CDR1 is LNHDA, CDR2 SQIVND, per germline (reference sequence).

The chain carries TRBV28 and TRBJ2-6; the D call from TCRdb, TRBD2, cannot be confirmed without DNA. Germline V gene lookup returns CDR1 MDHEN and CDR2 SYDVKM. The CDR3 totals 16 residues. The CDR3 here is CASSLAGEEGANVLTF.